This T cell receptor beta chain is drawn from a study of shared clonotypes between healthy human individuals. Study summary: Researchers assigned three CD4 naive, three CD4 memory, two CD8 naive and one CD8 memory plate to each donor.

The table lists this clone with a count of one. The CDR3 extends over 13 amino acids. V was trimmed by 4 bases and J by 5 bases, leaving 11 bases between them. Germline CDR1 reads SGHAT; CDR2 reads FQNNGV. Cells designated naive CD8 were CD45RO-negative and were positively selected for CCR7, with terminally differentiated effector memory CD45RA+ cells excluded. The table came from immunoSEQ multiplex PCR; TCRdb's copy has only in-frame clones and leaves some out. The top ten hold around 1.7% of the sample, which has around 1.9 million clones, 85% to 95% seen once. Sequencing was carried out using naive CD8+ T cells from PBMCs. J is TRBJ2-5 and V is TRBV11-2, with no clear D. This sequence was found in a man aged 18 to 30 in good health. Some clones in this sample may be carry-over from other donors' samples. CDR3 nucleotides: TGTGCCAGCAGCTCAGACGTGGGGGAGACCCAGTACTTC. Translating it yields CASSSDVGETQYF. Full variable domain (remainder filled in from reference TRBV11-2 and TRBJ2-5): EAGVAQSPRYKIIEKRQSVAFWCNPISGHATLYWYQQILGQGPKLLIQFQNNGVVDDSQLPKDRFSAERLKGVDSTLKIQPAKLEDSAVYLCASSSDVGETQYFGPGTRLLVL.